The T cell receptor beta chain described here comes from a study of T cell responses to AZD1222 COVID-19 vaccine. Study-wide findings and caveats: Baseline seropositives among AZD1222 recipients totaled only five or six.

Sequencing used immunoSEQ multiplex PCR; TCRdb keeps in-frame clones, though not all of them. The sample holds approximately 140,000 clones, 94% seen once. Of note for this clone: What it binds is unknown.

Germline values: CDR1 SNHLY, CDR2 FYNNEI. CDR3 length: 11 amino acids. Deletions cut 3 bases from V and 3 bases from J, with 2 bases between. The source of this sequence is an adult in good health. The source material was peripheral blood, sampled on day 0 of AZD1222 vaccination. The rearrangement uses TRBV2 and TRBJ1-2; no firm D call. CDR3 protein: CASSEDYGYTF. Written as DNA, the CDR3 is TGTGCCAGCAGTGAGGACTATGGCTACACCTTC.